What follows is one T cell receptor (beta chain) and its context. Its antigen is unidentified. The data originate from a study of cytomegalovirus exposure and HLA in healthy donors. The CDR3 extends over 16 amino acids. V trimming: 6 bases; J trimming: 0 bases; junction bases outside the gene matches: 5. Germline V gene sequence: CDR1 LNHDA, CDR2 SQIVND (reference sequence). Whole-study results and caveats: Reports credit the classifier with highly specific, highly sensitive diagnosis of cytomegalovirus status.

Whereas donors were nominally healthy upon sampling, unrecorded immune exposures were probable. PCR employed 60 Vbeta and 13 Jbeta primers. TCRdb keeps only in-frame clones here, not all; method: immunoSEQ multiplex PCR. Of 92,000 or so clones in the sample, about 66% were seen once. Sequenced material: PBMCs. This rearrangement joins TRBV19 to TRBJ2-1; 10 nucleotides agree with TRBD1. The receptor comes from a woman aged 50 to 60 in good health and CMV-seropositive. Here the CDR3 reads CASRPRDRGSYNEQFF. The CDR3 DNA reads TGTGCCAGTAGGCCTCGGGACAGGGGCTCCTACAATGAGCAGTTCTTC. The full variable domain, with the rest looked up from reference TRBV19 and TRBJ2-1, is DGGITQSPKYLFRKEGQNVTLSCEQNLNHDAMYWYRQDPGQGLRLIYYSQIVNDFQKGDIAEGYSVSREKKESFPLTVTSAQKNPTAFYLCASRPRDRGSYNEQFFGPGTRLTVL.